This TCR beta chain appears in the sequencing data of a study of a mutant IDH1 vaccine in newly diagnosed glioma. Regarding this clone: Its antigen is not identified.

This table comes from immunoSEQ multiplex PCR, and its TCRdb copy is limited to in-frame clones, with some not included. The sample records about 51,000 clones, roughly 78% being singletons. The CDR3 runs to 13 residues. V dropped 4 bases and J dropped 3 bases, with 9 bases sitting between them. Germline V gives CDR1 MNHEY, CDR2 SMNVEV (reference sequence). Time point indicated: week 5, during vaccination. Mutant IDH1 20-mer peptide, at 300 ug, made up each vaccine dose, with topical imiquimod. The source was PBMCs, collected from a glioma patient whose treatment included an IDH1 peptide vaccine. The chain links TRBV27 to TRBJ1-1; D is undetermined. This receptor was taken from a man in his fifties with glioma. For the CDR3, the DNA is TGTGCCAGCAGTTCTGTCCAGTACACTGAAGCTTTCTTT. Translated, it gives CASSSVQYTEAFF.